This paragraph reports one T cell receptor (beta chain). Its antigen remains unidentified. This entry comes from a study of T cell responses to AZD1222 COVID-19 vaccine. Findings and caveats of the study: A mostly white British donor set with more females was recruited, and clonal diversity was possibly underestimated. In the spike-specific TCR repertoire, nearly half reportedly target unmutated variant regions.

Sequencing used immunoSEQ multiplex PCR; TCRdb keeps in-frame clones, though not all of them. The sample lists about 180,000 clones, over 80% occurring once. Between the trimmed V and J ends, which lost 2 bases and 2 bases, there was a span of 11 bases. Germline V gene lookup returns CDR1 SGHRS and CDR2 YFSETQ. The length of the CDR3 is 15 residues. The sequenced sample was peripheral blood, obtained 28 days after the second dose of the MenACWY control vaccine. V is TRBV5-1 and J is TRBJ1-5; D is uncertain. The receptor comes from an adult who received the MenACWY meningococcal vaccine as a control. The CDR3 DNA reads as TGCGCCAGCAGCTTAAACGGGGTGGGCAATCAGCCCCAGCATTTT. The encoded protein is CASSLNGVGNQPQHF.